This paragraph reports one T cell receptor (beta chain). Its matching antigen is unknown. The record originates from a study of T-cell reconstitution after alpha-beta-depleted transplantation in children. Notes on the study in general: One year post-transplant, T-cell counts and diversity were largely derived from T cells produced anew. The origin of alpha-beta T cells about two months after transplant was reportedly several hundred expanded graft clones. In some patients, recipient T cells and intrathymic progenitors surviving conditioning explained high day-60 diversity.

Germline loops: CDR1 MNHNS, CDR2 SASEGT. There are 13 residues in the CDR3. V trimming: 7 bases; J trimming: 4 bases; junction bases outside the gene matches: 4. The TCRbeta library incorporated unique molecular identifiers. TCRdb re-called the PCR reads through MiXCR, storing one row per CDR3 protein. The sample includes around 130,000 distinct CDR3 sequences, approximately 8.7% of them seen just once. This receptor was taken from a girl less than two years old who had a stem cell transplant for combined immunodeficiency, so the T cells may come from the graft donor. V is TRBV6-1 and J is TRBJ2-7, with TRBD1 matching 10 bases. Here the sequenced sample was PBMCs, mostly from graft donor cells, taken 180 days after TCRalphabeta/CD19-depleted stem cell transplant. The DNA of the CDR3 is TGTGCCAGCACCTGGACAGGGGGTTACGAGCAGTACTTC. Residues: CASTWTGGYEQYF.